The entry below gives a single T cell receptor (beta chain) sequence along with its context. Its antigen is still unknown. This entry belongs to a study of response to subunit inactivated influenza vaccine. Study-wide findings and caveats: It was the authors' suggestion that each seasonal influenza vaccination recruits few new T cells.

TCRdb fed the RT-PCR reads into MiXCR, producing one record per CDR3 protein. The top ten clones hold about a tenth of a sample with 800,000 or so distinct CDR3 sequences, 21% of them seen once. The clonotype was recovered from a man aged 45-65 years who received an inactivated influenza vaccine. The specimen comprised PBMCs from blood, sampled around 5 days after vaccination.

CDR3 sequence reads: CASSLEDRGLYEQYF. Here the CDR3 DNA reads TGTGCCAGCAGCTTAGAGGACAGGGGGTTATACGAGCAGTACTTC. The genes are TRBV7-9 and TRBJ2-7, with TRBD1 matching over 10 bases. Germline V lookup: CDR1 SEHNR, CDR2 FQNEAQ (reference sequence). The junction had 4 bases not matched to a gene; V was cut back by 1 base and J by 4 bases. The CDR3 is made up of 15 amino acids.